A selection of T cell receptor beta chains follows, all from one sample in a study of breast tumors, draining lymph nodes, adjacent tissues. TCRdb itself ran the multiplex PCR reads through MiXCR, one entry per CDR3 protein. Among around 130,000 distinct CDR3 sequences listed, around 20% were seen once. The sequenced material came from axillary lymph node tissue. The origin of the receptors is a female donor with breast cancer. Some clones in this sample may be carry-over from other donors' samples. The CDR3 runs from the conserved cysteine through the conserved F or W. Fields, in order: D gene, J gene, clone size, V gene, CDR3 protein, CDR3 DNA. D genes are given only for firm matches. The size of a clone is reported for some rows only, either as once, few or many, or as a class for expanded clones.

D: -; J: TRBJ2-3; size: many; V: TRBV20-1; CDR3: CSYRALSTDTQYF; DNA: TGCAGCTATAGAGCGCTTAGCACAGATACGCAGTATTTT
D: -; J: TRBJ2-7; size: many; V: TRBV13; CDR3: CASSLDQSPPYEQYF; DNA: TGTGCCAGCAGCTTAGATCAGAGTCCTCCCTACGAGCAGTACTTC
D: TRBD1; J: TRBJ2-1; size: many; V: TRBV19; CDR3: CASSTPGQNNEQFF; DNA: TGTGCCAGTAGTACCCCGGGACAGAACAATGAGCAGTTCTTC
D: -; J: TRBJ2-1; size: few; V: TRBV18; CDR3: CASSPGNEQFF; DNA: TGTGCCAGCTCACCAGGGAATGAGCAGTTCTTC
D: -; J: TRBJ2-1; size: many; V: TRBV11-2; CDR3: CASSPLGNEQFF; DNA: TGTGCCAGCAGCCCCCTGGGCAATGAGCAGTTCTTC
D: -; J: TRBJ1-3; size: -; V: TRBV27; CDR3: CTSSSYSGNTIYF; DNA: TGTACCAGCAGTAGCTACTCTGGAAACACCATATATTTT
D: TRBD2; J: TRBJ2-5; size: -; V: TRBV6-1; CDR3: CAGSGVLTSGGETQYF; DNA: TGTGCCGGCAGTGGCGTCCTGACTAGCGGGGGTGAGACCCAGTACTTC
D: TRBD2; J: TRBJ2-7; size: many; V: TRBV20-1; CDR3: CSAPVAGGYEQYF; DNA: TGCAGTGCTCCTGTAGCGGGGGGCTACGAGCAGTACTTC
D: TRBD1; J: TRBJ1-2; size: many; V: TRBV20-1; CDR3: CSARATTGEDYGYTF; DNA: TGCAGTGCTAGGGCTACGACAGGGGAGGACTATGGCTACACCTTC
D: -; J: TRBJ2-2; size: -; V: TRBV7-8; CDR3: CASGLRLTGGTGELFF; DNA: TGTGCCAGCGGCTTAAGGCTGACGGGCGGCACCGGGGAGCTGTTTTTT
D: -; J: TRBJ1-4; size: many; V: TRBV10-3; CDR3: CAIKGAGATNEKLFF; DNA: TGTGCCATCAAAGGGGCGGGGGCAACTAATGAAAAACTGTTTTTT
D: -; J: TRBJ1-4; size: many; V: TRBV6-1; CDR3: CASSEAHRQNEKLFF; DNA: TGTGCCAGCAGTGAAGCGCACAGACAAAATGAAAAACTGTTTTTT
D: -; J: TRBJ1-3; size: many; V: TRBV12-3/TRBV12-4; CDR3: CASTPTGSSGNTIYF; DNA: TGTGCCAGCACCCCTACAGGGAGCTCTGGAAACACCATATATTTT
D: TRBD1; J: TRBJ1-5; size: many; V: TRBV27; CDR3: CASSLQGGGEPQHF; DNA: TGTGCCAGCAGTTTGCAAGGGGGCGGAGAGCCCCAGCATTTT
D: TRBD1; J: TRBJ1-3; size: many; V: TRBV2; CDR3: CASSVTGGGTIYF; DNA: TGTGCCAGCAGTGTGACAGGGGGTGGCACCATATATTTT
D: TRBD1; J: TRBJ1-5; size: -; V: TRBV20-1; CDR3: CSAELQGVSNQPQHF; DNA: TGCAGTGCTGAATTACAGGGGGTAAGCAATCAGCCCCAGCATTTT